This T cell receptor (beta chain) was identified in a study of neoadjuvant anti-PD-1 for oral cavity cancer (dated by TCRdb to about 2021). Background for the entire study: Patients mostly received three to four biweekly doses of nivolumab at 3 mg/kg before curative-intent surgical resection. For patients who did not progress, a fourth nivolumab dose was given around day 43, followed by definitive surgical resection on days 50-56. Patients with complete response, partial response or stable disease by RECIST 1.1 were defined as responders, whereas patients with progression were defined as non-responders. The parent correlative cohort had 11 to 12 patients and a response rate of 30% to 35%. Study-wide conclusions, independent of this receptor: Larger post-treatment sizes of preexisting intratumoral clones correlated with greater tumor shrinkage, suggesting expansion of preexisting clones contributed to response. Only a few patients per response group were included in the TCR analyses, and larger cohorts for validation were called for by the authors. A higher pretreatment blood Treg/Th17 ratio correlated with both higher pretreatment blood TCRbeta clonality and lower post-treatment tumor TCRbeta clonality.

The time point label here, explained by the study, means: after neoadjuvant nivolumab, at surgical resection. Patients had been newly diagnosed with stage II-IVA oral cavity squamous cell carcinoma, and no prior systemic or radiation treatment had been given to the patients. The cohort was made up of patients with locally advanced, HPV-negative oral cavity squamous cell carcinoma. The samples were obtained from a longitudinal correlative study of a single-arm phase II trial testing neoadjuvant nivolumab in oral cavity squamous cell carcinoma. Genomic DNA-based TCRbeta sequencing was performed on subject-matched pre- and post-treatment PBMCs and tumors from three responders and three non-responders. The Maxwell RSC DNA from Tissue kit was used to isolate genomic DNA from tumor tissue. Relative to germline, V is 6 bases shorter and J is 1 base shorter, with 14 bases between their ends. CDR1 SGHTA and CDR2 FQGTGA were looked up in the germline V gene. The CDR3 measures 15 amino acids from cysteine to phenylalanine. Only the CDR3 DNA stays, 45 bases, in frame from base 1.

Tumor libraries used mostly around 4.6 ug of input genomic DNA for survey sequencing, with two replicates per sample. The immunoSEQ hsTCRbeta kit was used to prepare TCRbeta libraries, following the manufacturer's instructions. The completed libraries were mixed into a single pool at 3 nM, then sequenced with an Illumina NovaSeq 6000 S4 flow cell. The study's own analysis went as follows. Raw data preprocessing and quality control were performed with the immunoSEQ Analyzer. The analysis was restricted to productive rearrangements, with each unique CDR3 amino acid sequence defining a clonotype. Repertoire clonality was estimated as the Gini-Simpson index, which was calculated using the R package tcR. Gini indices were compared with Student's t test, and associations with tumor size change were assessed by Pearson correlation. In its TCRdb copy, this immuneACCESS table keeps in-frame sequences only and misses some clones. Where compared with another copy, unresolved V genes explain less than half of these, and the others have no known cause. D and trimming were read from the DNA, whereas the V and J calls and clone size are those reported in that table. Here the sample has tens of thousands of clones; under 30% occur a single time. The ten largest clones add up to about 16% of the sample.

Remarks on this clone: No cognate antigen has been identified for it. No qualities accompany the bases; no much larger clone lies one base away.

The sample consisted of tumor tissue, taken after nivolumab (anti-PD-1) treatment. This receptor was identified in a person aged 40-85 years with oral cavity squamous cell carcinoma. This sequence uses TRBV7-3 and TRBJ2-3; the D call is possibly TRBD1 or TRBD2, each sharing 5 bases. The nucleotide sequence reads TGTGCCAGCAGATCACCGGGACGACGCACAGATACGCAGTATTTT. It translates as CASRSPGRRTDTQYF.